This TCR beta chain was captured in a study of cytomegalovirus exposure and HLA in healthy donors. The overall study: The 90 to 150 validation repertoires used the same platform as the 650 to 800 first-cohort repertoires, a later analysis reported.

Study-wide points: The study recorded 150 to 200 TCR beta chains that were cytomegalovirus-associated. Three of the chains that were CMV-associated were confirmed in vitro to be specific for CMV antigens.

The CDR3 contains 13 residues. V shed 2 bases and J shed 10 bases, with 14 bases lying between them. Germline V CDR1 and CDR2: SQVTM, ANQGSEA. This clone was recorded only once. What it binds is unknown. Clones were read by immunoSEQ multiplex PCR, and TCRdb kept only the in-frame ones, dropping some. The data hold around 160,000 clones, with almost 85% observed a single time. What was sequenced was PBMCs. This clonotype was obtained from a man aged 25-45 years in good health and CMV-seropositive. V and J are TRBV29-1 and TRBJ1-4; tentatively, D is TRBD1 (5 bases). The DNA for the CDR3 is TGCAGCGTTGAATCGGGTAGGCAGGGAAAACTGTTTTTT. Protein sequence: CSVESGRQGKLFF.